The 30 T cell receptor beta chains listed next were all sequenced from one sample in a study of blood T cells in healthy people across ages. A second PCR, run for about 7 to 11 cycles, used a sample-barcoded 5' primer plus a J-beta primer mix. Each CDR3 protein is one row after TCRdb ran MiXCR on the 5' RACE reads. The table has some 1,800,000 distinct CDR3 sequences, about 39% seen once. The sample consisted of blood. All receptors derive from a human donor in good health.

This clonotype was picked up one time. At one boundary the junction diverges from the germline segment, which might be a read error. The chain carries TRBV7-2 and TRBJ2-5; possible D gene TRBD2, 5 bases. This CDR3 contains 14 residues. Germline V gives CDR1 SGHTA, CDR2 FQGNSA. In DNA, the CDR3 is TGTGCCAGCAGCCTACTAGGCTCTCAAGAGACCCGGTACTTC. This sequence encodes CASSLLGSQETRYF.

The rearrangement joins TRBV3-1 to TRBJ2-2; possibly TRBD1 or TRBD2 for D (5 bases each). CDR1 is LGHDT and CDR2 is YNNKEL in the germline V gene (reference sequence). This CDR3 is built from 14 residues. Trimming pared 1 base from V and 5 bases from J, leaving 8 bases between. The CDR3 sequence: CASSQGWGTGELFF. CDR3 DNA sequence: TGTGCCAGCAGCCAAGGATGGGGGACCGGGGAGCTGTTTTTT.

In its sample, this clonotype was seen once. A read error may explain this, as a much larger clone is one base away. The J gene is TRBJ2-3, the V gene TRBV10-3; the D gene is possibly TRBD2 (5 bases). CDR1 is ENHRY and CDR2 is SYGVKD in the germline V gene. This CDR3 is 16 amino acids long. Here the CDR3 DNA reads TGTGCCATCAGTGAAGTCGGGGATGGTCCAGCAGATACGCGGTATTTT. It yields the protein CAISEVGDGPADTRYF.

V is TRBV7-2 and J is TRBJ2-5, with a weak D call TRBD2 (6 bases). V was trimmed by 3 bases and J by 11 bases, leaving 16 bases between them. Per the germline V gene, CDR1 is SGHTA and CDR2 is FQGNSA. This CDR3 spans 13 amino acids. The CDR3 is CASSFEEGIQQYF. The DNA of the CDR3 is TGTGCCAGCAGCTTCGAGGAGGGGATCCAGCAGTACTTC.

This chain links TRBV7-2 with TRBJ2-7, with 11 bases identical to TRBD2. Looked up from germline, CDR1 is SGHTA and CDR2 is FQGNSA. The CDR3 is made up of 15 amino acids. V dropped 6 bases and J dropped 4; count of bases not matched to a gene: 8. The CDR3 loop is CASSAIAGGPYEQYF. CDR3 DNA sequence: TGTGCCAGCAGTGCCATAGCGGGGGGGCCGTACGAGCAGTACTTC.

This clonotype was counted a few times. The rearrangement uses TRBV29-1 and TRBJ2-1; D call uncertain. The CDR3 extends over 15 amino acids. V lost 5 bases and J 9 bases, leaving 23 bases between the germline ends. The germline gives CDR1 SQVTM, CDR2 ANQGSEA. CDR3 nucleotides: TGCAGCGTTCCCGACCCGATTGTACGTTCAGGTGAGCAGTTCTTC. This sequence encodes CSVPDPIVRSGEQFF.

The CDR3 sequence: CASSVSGGDSTLYTF. The DNA for the CDR3 is TGTGCCAGCAGCGTTTCAGGGGGCGACTCTACGCTGTACACCTTC. This chain connects TRBV9 to TRBJ1-2; TRBD1 agrees at 8 bases. The CDR3 has 15 amino acids. V lost 2 bases, J lost 11 bases, and 14 bases stayed unmatched. The germline CDR1 and CDR2 sequences are SGDLS and YYNGEE. The complete variable domain, with remaining parts taken from reference TRBV9 and TRBJ1-2, reads DSGVTQTPKHLITATGQRVTLRCSPRSGDLSVYWYQQSLDQGLQFLIQYYNGEERAKGNILERFSAQQFPDLHSELNLSSLELGDSALYFCASSVSGGDSTLYTFGSGTRLTVV.

The chain couples TRBV18 to TRBJ2-5, with TRBD2 matching over 9 bases. The V and J ends lost 4 bases and 2 bases, in that order; junction bases with no gene match: 5. Germline lookup yields CDR1 KGHSH and CDR2 LQKENI. There are 15 residues in the CDR3. CDR3 sequence: CASSRGLATQETQYF. The CDR3 DNA sequence: TGTGCCAGCTCACGCGGACTAGCGACGCAAGAGACCCAGTACTTC.

The V gene is TRBV12-3 or TRBV12-4, the J gene TRBJ1-2; D uncertain. Trimming cost V 7 bases and J 0 bases, with 15 bases left between them. The CDR3 covers 15 residues. CDR3 amino acids: CASTLGSVANYGYTF. DNA of the CDR3: TGTGCCAGCACCTTGGGGTCCGTAGCTAACTATGGCTACACCTTC.

This chain uses TRBV5-1 with TRBJ1-1, with D possibly being TRBD1 (6 bases). From germline, CDR1 is SGHRS and CDR2 YFSETQ. V gave up 5 bases and J gave up 1 base, with 15 bases separating them. The CDR3 is made up of 15 amino acids. The CDR3 loop reads CASSYIQGSNTEAFF. Written as DNA, the CDR3 is TGCGCCAGCAGTTATATACAGGGATCGAACACTGAAGCTTTCTTT.

The chain is built from TRBV6-6 and TRBJ1-5, with 8 bases fitting TRBD1. V lost 3 bases, J lost 4 bases, and 8 bases stayed unmatched. The CDR3 runs to 16 residues. Germline V gene lookup returns CDR1 MNHNY and CDR2 SVGAGI (reference sequence). The DNA of the CDR3 is TGTGCCAGCAGTTATAAACAGGGGGTAGGGAATCAGCCCCAGCATTTT. It codes for CASSYKQGVGNQPQHF.

The genes are TRBV29-1 and TRBJ2-1, with D uncertain. Germline loops: CDR1 SQVTM, CDR2 ANQGSEA. Trimming cost V 2 bases and J 3 bases, with 14 bases left between them. There are 15 residues in the CDR3. The CDR3 loop reads CSVEKGNGVYNEQFF. The CDR3 coding sequence is TGCAGCGTTGAAAAAGGGAATGGGGTCTACAATGAGCAGTTCTTC.

In the case of this clonotype: A read error may produce the germline difference seen at one junction end. The chain couples TRBV6-2 or TRBV6-3 to TRBJ1-2; D is unresolved. This CDR3 region has 13 residues. From germline, CDR1 is MNHEY and CDR2 SVGEGT. The CDR3: CASSHGQFYGYAF. As DNA, the CDR3 is TGTGCCAGCAGTCACGGTCAGTTCTATGGCTACGCCTTC.

This clonotype was seen a handful of times. The chain combines TRBV20-1 with TRBJ1-1, with D possibly being TRBD1 (6 bases). The CDR3 covers 13 residues. Trimming took 4 bases from V and 8 from J, leaving 17 bases between them. CDR1 is DFQATT and CDR2 is SNEGSKA in the germline V gene (reference sequence). The CDR3 region is CSATPGHALEAFF. The CDR3 nucleotides are TGCAGTGCTACCCCGGGACACGCCTTGGAAGCTTTCTTT.

This clonotype was picked up a small number of times. The chain recombines TRBV6-5 with TRBJ1-2; tentatively, D is TRBD1 (5 bases). V was pared by 6 bases and J by 8 bases, with 19 bases between. This CDR3 has 14 residues. Germline V CDR1 and CDR2: MNHEY, SVGAGI. The chain's CDR3 is CASSERTTGGGYTF. The CDR3 nucleotides are TGTGCCAGCAGCGAACGGACGACCGGGGGAGGCTACACCTTC.

Details on this clonotype: At one of its ends the junction is not consistent with the germline gene, which may arise from a read error. V gene TRBV10-3 combines with J gene TRBJ1-2; TRBD1 might be the D (5 bases). CDR1 and CDR2 from the germline V gene are ENHRY and SYGVKD. This CDR3 spans 15 amino acids. The CDR3 sequence is CAISGLTAGNYGCTF. For the CDR3, the DNA is TGTGCCATCAGTGGGTTGACAGCGGGTAACTATGGCTGCACCTTC.

The chain recombines TRBV6-2 or TRBV6-3 with TRBJ1-1, with a possible D match to TRBD1 (5 bases). Germline assignment: CDR1 MNHEY and CDR2 SVGEGT. This CDR3 is built from 16 residues. Trimming took off 4 bases at V and 2 bases at J, with 17 bases between the two ends. CDR3 amino acids: CASSFNVRGDNTEAFF. Written as DNA, the CDR3 is TGTGCCAGCAGTTTTAATGTCCGGGGGGACAACACTGAAGCTTTCTTT.

This clonotype was detected only a few times. The gene calls are TRBV20-1 and TRBJ2-5; D gene uncertain. CDR3 length: 14 amino acids. Deletions cut 5 bases from V and 6 bases from J, with 19 bases between. Per germline, CDR1 DFQATT and CDR2 SNEGSKA (reference sequence). CDR3 in amino acids: CSAGRGYTEKTQYF. The CDR3 DNA reads TGCAGTGCTGGCCGAGGTTACACCGAAAAGACCCAGTACTTC.

This clonotype showed up just a few times. The gene calls are TRBV18 and TRBJ2-5; no firm D call. Germline V gene data show CDR1 as KGHSH and CDR2 as LQKENI. This CDR3 has 14 residues. V shed 5 bases and J shed 3 bases, with 13 bases lying between them. As DNA, the CDR3 is TGTGCCAGCTCAGACGGGTCCCCCGAAGAGACCCAGTACTTC. It yields the protein CASSDGSPEETQYF.

This clonotype appeared a few times. V is TRBV5-1 and J is TRBJ2-5; 9 bases match TRBD2. After removal of 0 bases from V and 11 bases from J, the junction contained 8 bases not matched to a gene. The CDR3 contains 14 residues. The germline gives CDR1 SGHRS, CDR2 YFSETQ. The CDR3 nucleotides read TGCGCCAGCAGCTTGGATGCGGGGGGGCTAGAGCAGTACTTC. This encodes CASSLDAGGLEQYF.

The chain recombines TRBV27 with TRBJ2-3, with 7 bases matching TRBD2. This CDR3 comprises 15 residues. The ends lost 5 bases at V and 0 bases at J; junction bases unmatched: 5. Germline V gives CDR1 MNHEY, CDR2 SMNVEV (reference sequence). The CDR3 reads CASSLRTSSTDTQYF. The CDR3 nucleotides are TGTGCCAGCAGTCTACGGACTAGTAGCACAGATACGCAGTATTTT.

This clonotype was seen at least ten times. The junction does not match germline at one end; this may be a read error. The V and J genes are TRBV27 and TRBJ2-5; tentatively, D is TRBD2 (6 bases). The CDR3 consists of 13 residues. Germline CDR1 and CDR2: MNHEY and SMNVEV (reference sequence). CDR3 amino acids: CASSPGGRETQYF. The CDR3, as DNA: TGCGCCAGCAGCCCCGGGGGTCGAGAGACCCAGTACTTC.

This clonotype was picked up many times. The rearrangement uses TRBV7-2 and TRBJ2-3; D not certain. The CDR3 loop spans 14 amino acids. V was pared by 5 bases and J by 0 bases, with 9 bases between. Germline V gives CDR1 SGHTA, CDR2 FQGNSA. DNA for the CDR3: TGTGCCAGCAGCCGTGACACAAGCACAGATACGCAGTATTTT. It is translated as CASSRDTSTDTQYF.

The chain employs TRBV6-2 or TRBV6-3 and TRBJ2-5, with D tentatively TRBD2 (7 bases). Germline V gene sequence: CDR1 MNHEY, CDR2 SVGEGT. The CDR3 is 16 amino acids. Trimming stripped 2 bases from V and 2 bases from J, with 15 bases between. The CDR3 region is CASSYDIRGAQETQYF. For the CDR3, the DNA is TGTGCCAGCAGTTACGATATCCGGGGGGCACAAGAGACCCAGTACTTC.

This clonotype was counted only a few times. CDR3 residues: CASRTGYDDRGPGANVLTF. Here the CDR3 DNA reads TGTGCCAGCAGGACCGGTTACGACGACAGGGGGCCGGGGGCCAACGTCCTGACTTTC. V is TRBV6-1 and J is TRBJ2-6, with TRBD1 identical over 10 bases. The CDR3 extends over 19 amino acids. Trimming took 6 bases from V and 4 from J; bases not matched to a gene: 15. Germline loops: CDR1 MNHNS, CDR2 SASEGT.

This clonotype came up a few times. This chain connects TRBV28 to TRBJ2-7; tentatively, D is TRBD1 or TRBD2 (5 bases each). With the DNA end fitting TRBJ2-5 better, the J assignment may be wrong. The CDR3 is 17 amino acids. The germline gives CDR1 MDHEN, CDR2 SYDVKM. The CDR3 region is CASSSPPPGYYGGTQYF. CDR3 in DNA: TGTGCCAGCAGTTCGCCCCCCCCAGGTTACTATGGGGGGACCCAGTACTTC.

This clonotype was counted between two and nine times. The chain joins TRBV27 to TRBJ2-3; possibly TRBD2 for D (5 bases). This CDR3 contains 13 residues. V was pared by 5 bases and J by 6 bases, with 12 bases between. CDR1 is MNHEY, CDR2 SMNVEV, per germline (reference sequence). CDR3 coding DNA: TGTGCCAGCAGTCGACTGGAGGAGGATACGCAGTATTTT. Protein: CASSRLEEDTQYF.

The V call is TRBV10-3, the J call TRBJ2-3, with TRBD2 matching over 7 bases. Germline V CDR1 and CDR2: ENHRY, SYGVKD. CDR3 length equals 15 residues. V dropped 2 bases and J dropped 2; count of bases not matched to a gene: 4. In nucleotides, the CDR3 is TGTGCCATCAGTGAGAAGAGCGGGGTCACAGATACGCAGTATTTT. Its protein product is CAISEKSGVTDTQYF.

This clonotype showed up just a few times. The junction differs from germline at one of its ends, possibly a read error. DNA of the CDR3: TGCAGTGCTTCTCCTCCGGGACTAGCGGGAGATCACAATGAGCGGTTCTTC. Its translation: CSASPPGLAGDHNERFF. The genes are TRBV20-1 and TRBJ2-1; 14 nucleotides line up with TRBD2. The CDR3 loop spans 17 amino acids. Germline-derived CDR1 and CDR2 are DFQATT and SNEGSKA (reference sequence).

The chain combines TRBV11-3 with TRBJ1-2, with D possibly matching TRBD1 (5 bases). Trimming removed 3 bases at V and 8 bases at J, with 19 bases between. Germline CDR1 and CDR2: SGHNT and YENEEA. The CDR3 is 15 amino acids. CDR3 amino acids: CASSFGYRRESGYTF. CDR3 coding DNA: TGTGCCAGCAGCTTTGGTTACAGGAGGGAAAGCGGCTACACCTTC.